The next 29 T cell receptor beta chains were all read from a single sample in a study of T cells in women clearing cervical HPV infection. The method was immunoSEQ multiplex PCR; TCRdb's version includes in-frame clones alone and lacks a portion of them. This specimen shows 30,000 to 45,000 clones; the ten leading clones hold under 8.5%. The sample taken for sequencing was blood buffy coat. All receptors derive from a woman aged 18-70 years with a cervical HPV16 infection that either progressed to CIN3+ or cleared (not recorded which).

CDR3 loop: CSARTENYGYTF. The CDR3 DNA, read in part, is TGCAGTGCTCGGACAGAGAACTATGGC. V and J are TRBV20-1 and TRBJ1-2; TRBD1 might be the D (6 bases). Read data end 3 residues before the CDR3 end; the end is taken from the germline J gene. The CDR3 is 12 amino acids. V was clipped by 5 bases and J by 2 bases, with 9 bases between them. Germline V gives CDR1 DFQATT, CDR2 SNEGSKA (reference sequence).

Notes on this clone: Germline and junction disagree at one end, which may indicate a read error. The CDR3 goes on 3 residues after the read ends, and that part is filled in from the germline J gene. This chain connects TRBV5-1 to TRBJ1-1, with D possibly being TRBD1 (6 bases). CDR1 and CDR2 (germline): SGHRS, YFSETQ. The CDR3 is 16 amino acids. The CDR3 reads CASTLSLDSGNTEAFF. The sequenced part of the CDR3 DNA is TGCGCCAGCACCTTGTCCCTGGACAGTGGGAACACTGAA.

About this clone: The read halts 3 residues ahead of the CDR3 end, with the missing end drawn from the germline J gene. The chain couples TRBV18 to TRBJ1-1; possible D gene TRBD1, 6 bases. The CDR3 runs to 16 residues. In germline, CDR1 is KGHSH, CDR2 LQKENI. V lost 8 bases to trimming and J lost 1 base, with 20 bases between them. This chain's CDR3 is CASAPGEWGPNTEAFF. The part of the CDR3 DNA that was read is TGTGCCAGCGCTCCAGGGGAATGGGGCCCGAACACTGAA.

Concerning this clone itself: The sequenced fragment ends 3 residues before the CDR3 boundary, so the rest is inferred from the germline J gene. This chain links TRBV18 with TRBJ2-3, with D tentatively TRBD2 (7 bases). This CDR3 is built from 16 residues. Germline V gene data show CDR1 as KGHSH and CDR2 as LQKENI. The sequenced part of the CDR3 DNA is TGTGCCAGCTCACCATCAGCGGCGGGGGCACAAGAGACG. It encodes CASSPSAAGAQET. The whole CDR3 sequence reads CASSPSAAGAQETQYF.

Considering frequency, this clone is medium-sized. This chain's CDR3 is CASSLGGGSSYEQYF. CDR3 DNA (partial): TGTGCCAGCTCCCTAGGGGGAGGCAGTTCCTACGAG. This chain connects TRBV18 to TRBJ2-7; D could derive from TRBD1 or TRBD2 (6 bases each). The CDR3 end lies 3 residues beyond the end of the read and is filled in from the germline J gene. The CDR3 covers 15 residues. With 6 bases removed from V and 1 base from J, the gap between germline ends came to 16 bases. Germline lookup yields CDR1 KGHSH and CDR2 LQKENI.

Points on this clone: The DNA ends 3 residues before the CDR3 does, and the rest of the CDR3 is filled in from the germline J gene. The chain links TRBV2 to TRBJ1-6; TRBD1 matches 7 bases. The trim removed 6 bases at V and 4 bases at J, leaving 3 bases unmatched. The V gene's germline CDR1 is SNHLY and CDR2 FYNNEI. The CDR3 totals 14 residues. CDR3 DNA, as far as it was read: TGTGCCAGCAGACCGGGACAGTATAATTCACCC. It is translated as CASRPGQYNSP. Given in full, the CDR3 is CASRPGQYNSPLHF.

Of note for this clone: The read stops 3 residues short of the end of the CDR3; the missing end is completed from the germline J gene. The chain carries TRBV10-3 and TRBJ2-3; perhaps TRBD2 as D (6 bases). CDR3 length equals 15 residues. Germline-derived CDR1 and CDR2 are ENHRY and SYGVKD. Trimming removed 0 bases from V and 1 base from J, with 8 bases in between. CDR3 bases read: TGTGCCATCAGTGAGTCTCCGGGGGGCACAGATACG. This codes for CAISESPGGTDT. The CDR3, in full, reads CAISESPGGTDTQYF.

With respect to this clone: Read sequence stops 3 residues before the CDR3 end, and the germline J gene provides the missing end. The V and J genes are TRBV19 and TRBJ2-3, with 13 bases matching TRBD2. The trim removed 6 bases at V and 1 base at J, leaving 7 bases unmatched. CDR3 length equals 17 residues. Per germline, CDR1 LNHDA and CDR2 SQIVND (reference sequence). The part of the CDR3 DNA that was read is TGTGCCAGTAGCACTAGCGGGAGGGGTCTGGGCACAGATACG. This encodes CASSTSGRGLGTDT. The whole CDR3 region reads CASSTSGRGLGTDTQYF. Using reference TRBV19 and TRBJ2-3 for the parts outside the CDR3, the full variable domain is DGGITQSPKYLFRKEGQNVTLSCEQNLNHDAMYWYRQDPGQGLRLIYYSQIVNDFQKGDIAEGYSVSREKKESFPLTVTSAQKNPTAFYLCASSTSGRGLGTDTQYFGPGTRLTVL.

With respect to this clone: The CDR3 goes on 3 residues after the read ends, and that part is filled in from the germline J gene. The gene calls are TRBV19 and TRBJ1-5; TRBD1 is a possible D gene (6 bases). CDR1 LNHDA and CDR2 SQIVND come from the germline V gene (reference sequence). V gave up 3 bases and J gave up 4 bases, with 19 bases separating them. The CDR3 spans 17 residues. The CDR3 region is CASSIQDSQVKNQPQHF. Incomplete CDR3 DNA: TGTGCCAGTAGTATTCAGGACAGTCAGGTAAAGAATCAGCCC.

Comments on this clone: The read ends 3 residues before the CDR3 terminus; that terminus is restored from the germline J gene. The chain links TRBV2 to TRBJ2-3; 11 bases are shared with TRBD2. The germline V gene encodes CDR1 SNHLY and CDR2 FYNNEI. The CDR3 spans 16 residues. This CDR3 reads CASSPIAGGPQETQYF. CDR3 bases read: TGTGCCAGCAGTCCAATAGCGGGGGGGCCTCAAGAGACG. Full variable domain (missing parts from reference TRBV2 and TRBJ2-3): EPEVTQTPSHQVTQMGQEVILRCVPISNHLYFYWYRQILGQKVEFLVSFYNNEISEKSEIFDDQFSVERPDGSNFTLKIRSTKLEDSAMYFCASSPIAGGPQETQYFGPGTRLTVL.

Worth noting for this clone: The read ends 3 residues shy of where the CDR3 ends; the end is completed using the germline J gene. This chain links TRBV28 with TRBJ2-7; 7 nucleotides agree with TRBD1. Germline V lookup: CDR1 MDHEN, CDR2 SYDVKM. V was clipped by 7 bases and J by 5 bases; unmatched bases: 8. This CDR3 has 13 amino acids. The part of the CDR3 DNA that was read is TGTGCCAGCACACTAACAGGGGTCAACGAG. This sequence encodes CASTLTGVNE. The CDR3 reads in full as CASTLTGVNEQYF.

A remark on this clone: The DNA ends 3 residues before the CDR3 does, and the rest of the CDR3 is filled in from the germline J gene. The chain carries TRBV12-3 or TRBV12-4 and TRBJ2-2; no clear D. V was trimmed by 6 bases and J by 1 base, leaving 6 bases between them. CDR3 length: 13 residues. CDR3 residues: CASSDKNTGELFF. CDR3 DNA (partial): TGTGCCAGCAGCGACAAGAACACCGGGGAG.

CDR3 amino acids: CASSPGRASYDYTF. The DNA read from the CDR3 is TGTGCCAGCAGCCCCGGGCGGGCCTCCTACGAC. The chain carries TRBV7-2 and TRBJ1-2, with D unresolved. The CDR3 goes on 3 residues after the read ends, and that part is filled in from the germline J gene. This CDR3 has 14 residues. From germline, CDR1 is SGHTA and CDR2 FQGNSA.

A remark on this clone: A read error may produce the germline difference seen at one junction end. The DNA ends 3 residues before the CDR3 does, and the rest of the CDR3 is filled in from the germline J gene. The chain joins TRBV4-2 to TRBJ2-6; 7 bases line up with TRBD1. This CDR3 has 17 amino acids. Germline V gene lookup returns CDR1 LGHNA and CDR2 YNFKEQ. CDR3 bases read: TGCGCCAGCAGCTCTCAGATCACAGGGGCTGGGGCCAACGTC. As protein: CASSSQITGAGANV. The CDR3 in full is CASSSQITGAGANVLTF.

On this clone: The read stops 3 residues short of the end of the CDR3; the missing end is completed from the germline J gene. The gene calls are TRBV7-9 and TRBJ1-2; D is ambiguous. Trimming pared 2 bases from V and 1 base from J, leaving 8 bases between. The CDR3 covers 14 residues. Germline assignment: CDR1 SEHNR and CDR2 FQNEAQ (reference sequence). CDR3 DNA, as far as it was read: TGTGCCAGCAGCTTATCTTCTCTTAACTATGGC. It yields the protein CASSLSSLNYG. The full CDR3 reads CASSLSSLNYGYTF.

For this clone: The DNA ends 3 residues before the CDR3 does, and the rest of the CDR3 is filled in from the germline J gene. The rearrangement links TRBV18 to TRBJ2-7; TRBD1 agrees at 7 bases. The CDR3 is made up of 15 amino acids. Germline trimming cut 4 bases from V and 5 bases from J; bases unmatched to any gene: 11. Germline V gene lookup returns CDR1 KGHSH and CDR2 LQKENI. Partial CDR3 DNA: TGTGCCAGCTCACAAACGCTGACAGGGTTGAACGAG. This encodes CASSQTLTGLNE. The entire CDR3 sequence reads CASSQTLTGLNEQYF.

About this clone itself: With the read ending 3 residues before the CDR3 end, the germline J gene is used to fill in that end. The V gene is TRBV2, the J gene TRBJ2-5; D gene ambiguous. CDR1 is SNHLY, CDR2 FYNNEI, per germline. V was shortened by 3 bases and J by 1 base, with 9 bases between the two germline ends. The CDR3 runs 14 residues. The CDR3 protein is CASSDWAAQETQYF. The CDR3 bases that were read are TGTGCCAGCAGTGATTGGGCCGCCCAAGAGACC. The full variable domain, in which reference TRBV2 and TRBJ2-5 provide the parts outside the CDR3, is EPEVTQTPSHQVTQMGQEVILRCVPISNHLYFYWYRQILGQKVEFLVSFYNNEISEKSEIFDDQFSVERPDGSNFTLKIRSTKLEDSAMYFCASSDWAAQETQYFGPGTRLLVL.

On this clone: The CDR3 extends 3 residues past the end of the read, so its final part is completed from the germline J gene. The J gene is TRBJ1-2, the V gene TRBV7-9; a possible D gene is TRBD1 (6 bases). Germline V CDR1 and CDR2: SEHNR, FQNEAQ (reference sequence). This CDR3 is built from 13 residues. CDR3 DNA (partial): TGTGCCAGCACCCGGGGGGCTTCCTACGAC. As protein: CASTRGASYD. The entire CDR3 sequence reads CASTRGASYDYTF.

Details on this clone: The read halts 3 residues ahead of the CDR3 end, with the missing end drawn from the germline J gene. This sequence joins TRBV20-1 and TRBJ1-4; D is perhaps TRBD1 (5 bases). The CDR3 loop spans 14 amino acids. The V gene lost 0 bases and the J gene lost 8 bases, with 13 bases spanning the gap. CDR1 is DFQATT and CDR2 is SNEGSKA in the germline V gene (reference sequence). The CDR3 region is CSARETAGNEKLFF. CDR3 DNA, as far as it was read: TGCAGTGCTAGAGAGACAGCGGGGAACGAAAAA.

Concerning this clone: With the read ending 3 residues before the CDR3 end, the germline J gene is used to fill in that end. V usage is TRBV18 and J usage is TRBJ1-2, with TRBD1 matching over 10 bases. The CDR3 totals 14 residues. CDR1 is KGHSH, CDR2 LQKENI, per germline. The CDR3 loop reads CASSLGQGHNDYTF. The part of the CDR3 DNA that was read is TGTGCCAGCTCGCTGGGACAGGGGCACAATGAC.

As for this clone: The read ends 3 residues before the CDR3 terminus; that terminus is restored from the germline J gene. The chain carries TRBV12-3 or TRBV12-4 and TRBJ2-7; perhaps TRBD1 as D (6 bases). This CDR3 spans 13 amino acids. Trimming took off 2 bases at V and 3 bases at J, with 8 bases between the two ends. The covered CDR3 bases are TGTGCCAGCAGTTTAACAGGGTACTACGAG. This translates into CASSLTGYYE. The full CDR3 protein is CASSLTGYYEQYF.

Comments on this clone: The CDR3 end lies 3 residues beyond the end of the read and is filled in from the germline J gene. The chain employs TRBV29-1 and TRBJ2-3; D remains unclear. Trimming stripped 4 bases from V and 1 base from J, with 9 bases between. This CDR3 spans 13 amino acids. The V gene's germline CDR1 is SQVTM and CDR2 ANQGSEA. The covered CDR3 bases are TGCAGCGTTGGCAGGATCGGCACAGATACG. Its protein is CSVGRIGTDT. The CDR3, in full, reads CSVGRIGTDTQYF.

CDR3 DNA (partial): TGTGCCTGGAGTGTATGGGGGGTGGGGACAGATACG. As protein: CAWSVWGVGTDT. The whole CDR3 region reads CAWSVWGVGTDTQYF. V usage is TRBV30 and J usage is TRBJ2-3; a weak D match, TRBD2 (6 bases). From the germline J gene comes the end of the CDR3, since the read stops 3 residues before it. The length of the CDR3 is 15 residues. CDR1 and CDR2 from the germline V gene are GTSNPN and SVGIG (reference sequence). V lost 0 bases and J lost 3, with 13 bases in between.

The CDR3 region is CASGEGYGYTF. Partial CDR3 DNA: TGTGCCAGCGGGGAGGGGTATGGC. The rearrangement links TRBV2 to TRBJ1-2, with D perhaps matching TRBD1 (5 bases). Read sequence stops 3 residues before the CDR3 end, and the germline J gene provides the missing end. Trimming removed 8 bases at V and 5 bases at J, with 9 bases between. The CDR3 is made up of 11 amino acids. The germline V gene has CDR1 SNHLY and CDR2 FYNNEI. The whole variable domain, filled in from reference TRBV2 and TRBJ1-2, reads EPEVTQTPSHQVTQMGQEVILRCVPISNHLYFYWYRQILGQKVEFLVSFYNNEISEKSEIFDDQFSVERPDGSNFTLKIRSTKLEDSAMYFCASGEGYGYTFGSGTRLTVV.

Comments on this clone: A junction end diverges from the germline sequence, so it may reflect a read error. The CDR3 bases that were read are TGTGCCCGGAGAGTAGCAGCGAGCCAAGAGACC. Translation gives CARRVAASQET. The entire CDR3 sequence reads CARRVAASQETQYF. V and J are TRBV30 and TRBJ2-5; D unresolved. Read coverage stops 3 residues before the CDR3 terminus; the germline J gene supplies the remainder. The germline V gene encodes CDR1 GTSNPN and CDR2 SVGIG (reference sequence). The CDR3 is 14 residues long.

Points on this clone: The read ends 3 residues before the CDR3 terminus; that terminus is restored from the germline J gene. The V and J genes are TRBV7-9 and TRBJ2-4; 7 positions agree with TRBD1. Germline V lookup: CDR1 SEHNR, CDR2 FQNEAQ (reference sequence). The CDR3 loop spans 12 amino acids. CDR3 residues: CASRPTGDGQYF. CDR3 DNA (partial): TGTGCCAGCAGGCCCACAGGGGATGGT.

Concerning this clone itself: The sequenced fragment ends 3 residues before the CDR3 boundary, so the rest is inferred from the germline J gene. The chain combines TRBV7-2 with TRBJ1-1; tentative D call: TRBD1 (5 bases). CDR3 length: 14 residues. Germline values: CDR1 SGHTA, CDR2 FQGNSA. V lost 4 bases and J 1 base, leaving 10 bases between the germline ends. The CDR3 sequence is CASSWRGSNTEAFF. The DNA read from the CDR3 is TGTGCCAGCAGCTGGAGGGGCTCGAACACTGAA.

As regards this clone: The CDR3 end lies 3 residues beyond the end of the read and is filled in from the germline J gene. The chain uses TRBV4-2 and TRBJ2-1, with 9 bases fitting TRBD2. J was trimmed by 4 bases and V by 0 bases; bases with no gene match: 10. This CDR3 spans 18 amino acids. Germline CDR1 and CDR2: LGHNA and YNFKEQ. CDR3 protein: CASSQEASAGGSYNEQFF. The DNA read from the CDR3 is TGTGCCAGCAGCCAAGAGGCTTCAGCGGGAGGAAGTTACAATGAG.

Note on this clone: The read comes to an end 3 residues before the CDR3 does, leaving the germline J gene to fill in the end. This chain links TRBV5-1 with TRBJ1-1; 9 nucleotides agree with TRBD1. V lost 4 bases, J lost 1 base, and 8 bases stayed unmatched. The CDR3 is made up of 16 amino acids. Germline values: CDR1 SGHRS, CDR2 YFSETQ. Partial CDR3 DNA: TGCGCCAGCAGCGGTGGGGGGACAGGGAGGAACACTGAA. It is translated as CASSGGGTGRNTE. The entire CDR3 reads CASSGGGTGRNTEAFF.